The rows below give T cell receptor beta chains drawn from one sample of a study of T cell responses to AZD1222 COVID-19 vaccine. Here immunoSEQ multiplex PCR was the method, and the copy in TCRdb shows in-frame clones only, minus some. The sample has under 150,000 clones, around 90% seen once. The sequencing used peripheral blood, collected on day 0 of AZD1222 vaccination. The receptors stem from an adult in good health. The CDR3 runs from the conserved cysteine through the conserved F or W. Fields, in order: D gene, clone size, V gene, J gene, CDR3 protein, CDR3 DNA. A D gene is named only where the DNA matches it firmly. Clone size appears in some rows only: once, few, many, or a class for an expanded clone.

>-|-|TRBV10-3|TRBJ1-5
CAISEDSRSQPQHF
TGTGCCATCAGTGAGGACAGTCGCTCTCAGCCCCAGCATTTT
>TRBD1|-|TRBV30|TRBJ1-6
CAWKIGTGEIPLHF
TGTGCCTGGAAGATCGGGACAGGGGAGATCCCCCTCCACTTT
>-|-|TRBV25-1|TRBJ1-5
CASSEYLSNQPQHF
TGTGCCAGCAGTGAATATCTTAGCAATCAGCCCCAGCATTTT
>-|-|TRBV6-5|TRBJ1-2
CASTYGAGYGYTF
TGTGCCAGCACCTACGGGGCTGGCTATGGCTACACCTTC
>-|-|TRBV23-1|TRBJ2-2
CASSQSYGAGELFF
TGCGCCAGCAGTCAATCGTACGGGGCCGGGGAGCTGTTTTTT
>-|-|TRBV9|TRBJ1-3
CASSPVGVAGLGNTIYF
TGTGCCAGCAGTCCCGTAGGGGTTGCCGGGCTTGGAAACACCATATATTTT
>-|-|TRBV7-2|TRBJ1-4
CASSLGGGNEKLFF
TGTGCCAGCAGCTTAGGAGGGGGGAATGAAAAACTGTTTTTT
>TRBD2|few|TRBV7-9|TRBJ2-7
CASSQRETWDEQYF
TGTGCCAGCAGCCAGCGGGAGACTTGGGACGAGCAGTACTTC
>TRBD2|few|TRBV3-1/TRBV3-2|TRBJ2-1
CASSQNLAGELVF
TGTGCCAGCAGCCAGAACCTAGCGGGAGAATTGGTCTTC
>TRBD2|-|TRBV3-1/TRBV3-2|TRBJ2-1
CASSPAGTSGTEQFF
TGTGCCAGCAGCCCTGCCGGGACTAGCGGGACGGAGCAGTTCTTC
>-|once|TRBV9|TRBJ1-5
CASSVGSNQPQHF
TGTGCCAGCAGCGTAGGATCAAATCAGCCCCAGCATTTT
>-|-|TRBV6-5|TRBJ1-2
CASSYGGSAANYGYTF
TGTGCCAGCAGTTACGGTGGCAGTGCAGCTAACTATGGCTACACCTTC
>-|-|TRBV24-1|TRBJ2-5
CATSDLGRGTQYF
TGTGCCACCAGTGATTTGGGTCGGGGGACCCAGTACTTC
>-|-|TRBV9|TRBJ2-1
CASSAGSRTAAEHNEQFF
TGTGCCAGCAGCGCCGGGAGTCGGACCGCCGCAGAGCACAATGAGCAGTTCTTC
>-|-|TRBV20-1|TRBJ1-1
CSALNTEAFF
TGCAGTGCCCTCAACACTGAAGCTTTCTTT
>-|-|TRBV5-1|TRBJ1-6
CASSLGVTGLNSPLHF
TGCGCCAGCAGCTTGGGAGTGACAGGCCTTAATTCACCCCTCCACTTT
>-|-|TRBV7-9|TRBJ2-1
CASSPTTRVGPNNEQFF
TGTGCCAGCAGCCCCACGACCAGGGTCGGGCCGAACAATGAGCAGTTCTTC
>-|-|TRBV19|TRBJ2-2
CASSIVGRKAGELFF
TGTGCCAGTAGTATAGTGGGAAGGAAGGCCGGGGAGCTGTTTTTT
>-|once|TRBV7-8|TRBJ1-6
CASSLTDSPLHF
TGTGCCAGCAGCTTAACAGATTCACCCCTCCACTTT
>-|once|TRBV11-2|TRBJ2-5
CASSPFGRVQETQYF
TGTGCCAGCAGCCCCTTCGGACGGGTACAAGAGACCCAGTACTTC
>TRBD1|-|TRBV6-5|TRBJ2-1
CASRTGGSYNEQFF
TGTGCCAGCAGGACAGGGGGCTCCTACAATGAGCAGTTCTTC
>-|once|TRBV6-6|TRBJ1-2
CASRPQGFYGYTF
TGTGCCAGCAGACCCCAGGGTTTTTATGGCTACACCTTC
>-|once|TRBV6-2/TRBV6-3|TRBJ1-2
CASSYPAGKYGYTF
TGTGCCAGCAGTTACCCCGCCGGGAAATATGGCTACACCTTC
>TRBD2|-|TRBV7-8|TRBJ2-3
CASSLGVWGSGVTDTQYF
TGTGCCAGCAGCTTAGGGGTATGGGGGAGCGGGGTCACAGATACGCAGTATTTT
>-|-|TRBV4-3|TRBJ2-1
CASSQEDIAEFSYNEQFF
TGCGCCAGCAGCCAAGAAGATATAGCGGAGTTCTCCTACAATGAGCAGTTCTTC
>-|-|TRBV19|TRBJ1-5
CASRRDISQPQHF
TGTGCCAGTCGCAGGGATATTAGTCAGCCCCAGCATTTT
>-|-|TRBV9|TRBJ1-5
CASGRDPNQPQHF
TGTGCCAGCGGACGGGACCCTAATCAGCCCCAGCATTTT
>-|-|TRBV2|TRBJ1-1
CASRPDSMNTEAFF
TGTGCCAGCAGGCCGGACAGTATGAACACTGAAGCTTTCTTT
>TRBD2|-|TRBV7-8|TRBJ2-1
CASRHSGSSYNEQFF
TGTGCCAGCAGACATAGCGGGAGCTCCTACAATGAGCAGTTCTTC
>TRBD1|-|TRBV18|TRBJ2-3
CASSPLPGQGTDTQYF
TGTGCCAGCTCACCTCTGCCGGGACAGGGAACAGATACGCAGTATTTT
>-|-|TRBV7-8|TRBJ1-5
CASSYAGGNQPQHF
TGTGCCAGCAGCTACGCCGGGGGGAATCAGCCCCAGCATTTT
>-|once|TRBV9|TRBJ1-1
CASSVELGPTEAFF
TGTGCCAGCAGCGTAGAACTGGGGCCAACTGAAGCTTTCTTT
>-|-|TRBV7-2|TRBJ2-7
CASSFGPRSYEQYF
TGTGCCAGCAGCTTTGGACCCCGCTCCTACGAGCAGTACTTC
>-|-|TRBV29-1|TRBJ2-1
CSVVAGRVSYEQFF
TGCAGCGTTGTCGCAGGGAGAGTATCCTATGAGCAGTTCTTC
>-|-|TRBV19|TRBJ1-4
CASSMFEKLFF
TGTGCCAGTAGTATGTTCGAAAAACTGTTTTTT
>-|few|TRBV27|TRBJ1-2
CASSSLPTTGNYGYTF
TGTGCCAGCAGTTCCCTACCCACAACAGGGAATTATGGCTACACCTTC
>TRBD2|-|TRBV6-2/TRBV6-3|TRBJ2-1
CASSYPGLASNEQFF
TGTGCCAGCAGTTACCCGGGACTAGCGTCCAATGAGCAGTTCTTC
>-|-|TRBV9|TRBJ1-1
CASSVDMGLNTEAFF
TGTGCCAGCAGCGTAGATATGGGGTTGAACACTGAAGCTTTCTTT
>TRBD1|few|TRBV29-1|TRBJ1-4
CSSDWTGEGEKLFF
TGCAGTTCCGATTGGACAGGGGAGGGTGAAAAACTGTTTTTT
>-|-|TRBV19|TRBJ1-1
CASGRDLTFF
TGTGCCAGTGGCCGGGACTTAACTTTCTTT
>-|-|TRBV2|TRBJ2-3
CASSQQGGLTDTQYF
TGTGCCAGCAGTCAACAGGGGGGGCTCACAGATACGCAGTATTTT
>-|-|TRBV7-9|TRBJ1-1
CASSLVGQEAFF
TGTGCCAGCAGCTTAGTAGGGCAAGAAGCTTTCTTT
>-|-|TRBV2|TRBJ1-6
CASSAKRGARNSPLHF
TGTGCCAGCAGTGCTAAACGGGGGGCGCGTAATTCACCCCTCCACTTT
>-|-|TRBV11-3|TRBJ2-2
CASSLGGSGELFF
TGTGCCAGCAGCCTGGGGGGCTCCGGGGAGCTGTTTTTT
>TRBD1|-|TRBV6-1|TRBJ1-2
CASSDPDRGPLYGYTF
TGTGCCAGCAGTGATCCGGACAGGGGACCTCTCTATGGCTACACCTTC